The source of this T cell receptor beta chain is a study of OX40 agonist ivuxolimab in advanced cancers. Across the whole study: Patients received the agonistic anti-OX40 (CD134) antibody ivuxolimab. Study conclusions and caveats: Some of the nonresponding patients also showed low levels of normalized T-cell clonal expansion.

As for this clone: Its antigen is currently unknown.

Clones were sequenced by immunoSEQ multiplex PCR, and TCRdb holds only the in-frame ones, with some missing. This table has over 15,000 clones, approximately 80% appearing once. The germline CDR1 and CDR2 sequences are SGHNT and YYREEE (reference sequence). V was pared by 2 bases and J by 10 bases, with 5 bases of the junction left unmatched. This CDR3 is built from 15 residues. This TCR came from an adult with an advanced solid tumor such as melanoma, head and neck, liver or kidney cancer. The chain has TRBV5-4 and TRBJ1-6; 11 nucleotides agree with TRBD1. This material consisted of CD4+ or CD8+ T cells sorted from blood, taken in a trial of the OX40 agonist ivuxolimab. The CDR3 loop is CASSFGDRGKSPLHF. The CDR3 bases are TGTGCCAGCAGCTTCGGGGACAGGGGGAAGTCACCCCTCCACTTT.